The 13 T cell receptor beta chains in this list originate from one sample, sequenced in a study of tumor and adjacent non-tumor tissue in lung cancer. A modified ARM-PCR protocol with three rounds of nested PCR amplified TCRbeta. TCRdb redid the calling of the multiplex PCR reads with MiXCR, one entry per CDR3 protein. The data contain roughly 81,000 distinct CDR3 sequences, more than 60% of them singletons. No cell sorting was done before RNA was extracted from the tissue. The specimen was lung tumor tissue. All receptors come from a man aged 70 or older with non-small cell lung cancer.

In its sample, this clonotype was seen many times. The CDR3 is CASSEGYETQYF. The CDR3 coding sequence is TGTGCCAGCAGTGAAGGTTACGAGACCCAGTACTTC. The rearrangement links TRBV6-1 to TRBJ2-5; D unresolved. Trimming shortened V by 1 base and J by 5 bases, and 5 bases separated the two germline ends. This CDR3 comprises 12 residues. Germline V gene data show CDR1 as MNHNS and CDR2 as SASEGT.

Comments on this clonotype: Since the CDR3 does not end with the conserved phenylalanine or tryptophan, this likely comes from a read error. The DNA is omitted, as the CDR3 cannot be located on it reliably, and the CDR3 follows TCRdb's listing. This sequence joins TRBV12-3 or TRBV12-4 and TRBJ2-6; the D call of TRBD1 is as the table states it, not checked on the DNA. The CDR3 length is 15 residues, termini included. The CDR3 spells CASSFLGAGANVVTI.

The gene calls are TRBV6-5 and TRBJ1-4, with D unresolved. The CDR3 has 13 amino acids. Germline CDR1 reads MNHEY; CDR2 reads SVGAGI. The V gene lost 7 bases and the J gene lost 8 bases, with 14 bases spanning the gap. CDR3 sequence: CASNYPGGEKLFF. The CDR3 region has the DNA TGTGCCAGCAACTATCCCGGTGGGGAAAAACTGTTTTTT.

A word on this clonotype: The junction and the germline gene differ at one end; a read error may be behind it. In DNA, the CDR3 is TGTGACAGCAGCTCAGGACTCGCCGGGCATGAGACCCAGTACTTC. This encodes CDSSSGLAGHETQYF. This chain connects TRBV11-2 to TRBJ2-5; D perhaps matches TRBD2 (5 bases). CDR1 is SGHAT, CDR2 FQNNGV, per germline. This CDR3 region has 15 residues. Full variable domain (remainder filled in from reference TRBV11-2 and TRBJ2-5): EAGVAQSPRYKIIEKRQSVAFWCNPISGHATLYWYQQILGQGPKLLIQFQNNGVVDDSQLPKDRFSAERLKGVDSTLKIQPAKLEDSAVYLCDSSSGLAGHETQYFGPGTRLLVL.

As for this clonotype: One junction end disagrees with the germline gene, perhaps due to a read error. The CDR3 DNA reads TGCGCCAGCGGAAACTCCAGGAGTAGCGGGATCTCCGGGGAGCCGTTTTTT. Translated, it gives CASGNSRSSGISGEPFF. This sequence joins TRBV5-1 and TRBJ2-2, with 8 nucleotides matching TRBD2. In germline, CDR1 is SGHRS, CDR2 YFSETQ. This CDR3 region has 17 residues.

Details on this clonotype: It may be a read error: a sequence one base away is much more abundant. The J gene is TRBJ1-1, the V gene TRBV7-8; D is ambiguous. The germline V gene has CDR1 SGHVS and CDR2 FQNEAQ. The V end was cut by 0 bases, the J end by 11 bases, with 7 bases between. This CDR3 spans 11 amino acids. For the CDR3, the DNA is TGTGCCAGCAGCTTAGCGCATGATGCTTTCTTT. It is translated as CASSLAHDAFF.

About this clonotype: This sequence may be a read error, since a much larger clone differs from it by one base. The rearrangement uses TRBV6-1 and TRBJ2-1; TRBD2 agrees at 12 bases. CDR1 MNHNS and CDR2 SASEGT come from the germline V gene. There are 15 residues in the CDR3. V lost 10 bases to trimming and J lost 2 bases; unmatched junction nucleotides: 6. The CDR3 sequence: CAITGLAGPYNEQFF. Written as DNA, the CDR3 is TGTGCCATCACCGGACTAGCGGGGCCCTACAATGAGCAGTTCTTC.

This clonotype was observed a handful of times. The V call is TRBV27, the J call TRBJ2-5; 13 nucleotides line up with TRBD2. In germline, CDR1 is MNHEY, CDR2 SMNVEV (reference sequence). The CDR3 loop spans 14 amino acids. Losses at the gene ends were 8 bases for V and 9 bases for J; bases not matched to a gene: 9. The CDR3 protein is CASEGTSGKRAQYF. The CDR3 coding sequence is TGTGCCAGCGAGGGGACTAGCGGGAAGAGGGCCCAGTACTTC.

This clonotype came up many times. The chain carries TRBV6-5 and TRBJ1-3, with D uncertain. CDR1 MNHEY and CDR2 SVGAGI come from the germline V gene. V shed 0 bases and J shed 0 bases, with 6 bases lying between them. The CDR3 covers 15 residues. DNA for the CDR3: TGTGCCAGCAGTTACTCGGGGAACTCTGGAAACACCATATATTTT. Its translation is CASSYSGNSGNTIYF.

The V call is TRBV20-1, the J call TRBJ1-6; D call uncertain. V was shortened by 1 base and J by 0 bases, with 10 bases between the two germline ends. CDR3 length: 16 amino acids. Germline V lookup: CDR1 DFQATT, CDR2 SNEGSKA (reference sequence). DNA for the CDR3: TGCAGTGCTAGAGTGTTGACGGGCTCCTATAATTCACCCCTCCACTTT. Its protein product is CSARVLTGSYNSPLHF.

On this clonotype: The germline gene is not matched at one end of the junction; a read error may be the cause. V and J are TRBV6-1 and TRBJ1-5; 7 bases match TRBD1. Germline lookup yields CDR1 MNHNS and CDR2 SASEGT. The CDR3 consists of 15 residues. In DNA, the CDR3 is TGTGCCACCAGACTTGGACAGGTCCGTAATCAGCCCCAACATTTT. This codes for CATRLGQVRNQPQHF.

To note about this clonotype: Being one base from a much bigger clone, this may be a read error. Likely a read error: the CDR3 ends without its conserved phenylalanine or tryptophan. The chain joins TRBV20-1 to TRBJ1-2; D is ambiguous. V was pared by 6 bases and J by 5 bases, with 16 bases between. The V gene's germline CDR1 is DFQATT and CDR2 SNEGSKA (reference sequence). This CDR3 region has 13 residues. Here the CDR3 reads CSASRVRVYGYTL. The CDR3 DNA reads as TGCAGTGCGAGTCGTGTTAGGGTTTATGGCTACACCCTC.

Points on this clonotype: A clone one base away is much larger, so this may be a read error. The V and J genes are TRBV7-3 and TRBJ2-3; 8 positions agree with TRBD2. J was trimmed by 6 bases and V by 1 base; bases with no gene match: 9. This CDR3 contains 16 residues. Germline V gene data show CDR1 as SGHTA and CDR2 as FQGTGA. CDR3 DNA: TGTGCCAGCAGCTTAATGCGAGCGGGGGTGGGGGATACGCAGTATTTT. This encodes CASSLMRAGVGDTQYF.